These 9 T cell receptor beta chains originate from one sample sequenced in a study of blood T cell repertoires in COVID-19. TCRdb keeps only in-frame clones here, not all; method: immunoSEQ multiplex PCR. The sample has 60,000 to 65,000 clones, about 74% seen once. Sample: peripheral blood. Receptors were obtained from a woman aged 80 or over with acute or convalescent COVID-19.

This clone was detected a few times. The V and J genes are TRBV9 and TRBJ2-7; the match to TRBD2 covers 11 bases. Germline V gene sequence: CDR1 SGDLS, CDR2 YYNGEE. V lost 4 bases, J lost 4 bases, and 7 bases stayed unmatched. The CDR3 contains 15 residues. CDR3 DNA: TGTGCCAGCAGCTCCCAACTAGCGGGAGCTTACGAGCAGTACTTC. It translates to CASSSQLAGAYEQYF.

CDR3: CASSQSPRVGPLHF. The CDR3 DNA reads as TGTGCCAGCAGCCAATCTCCGAGGGTGGGACCCCTCCACTTT. This sequence joins TRBV3-1 (or the pseudogene TRBV3-2) and TRBJ1-6; D is unclear. Germline V gene data show CDR1 as LGHDT and CDR2 as YNNKEL (reference sequence). The CDR3 is 14 residues long. Trimming removed 2 bases from V and 12 bases from J, with 14 bases in between.

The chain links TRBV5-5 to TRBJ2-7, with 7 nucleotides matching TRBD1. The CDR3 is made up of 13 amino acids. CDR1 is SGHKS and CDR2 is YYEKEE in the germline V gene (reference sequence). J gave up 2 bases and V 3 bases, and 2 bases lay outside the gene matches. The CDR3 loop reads CASSYGTAYEQYF. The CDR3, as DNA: TGTGCCAGCAGCTACGGGACAGCCTACGAGCAGTACTTC.

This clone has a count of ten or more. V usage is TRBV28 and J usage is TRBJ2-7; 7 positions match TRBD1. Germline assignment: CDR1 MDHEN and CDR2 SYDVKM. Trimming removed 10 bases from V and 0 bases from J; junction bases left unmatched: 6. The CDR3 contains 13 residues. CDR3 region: CATTQGVSYEQYF. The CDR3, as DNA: TGTGCCACTACTCAGGGGGTCTCCTACGAGCAGTACTTC.

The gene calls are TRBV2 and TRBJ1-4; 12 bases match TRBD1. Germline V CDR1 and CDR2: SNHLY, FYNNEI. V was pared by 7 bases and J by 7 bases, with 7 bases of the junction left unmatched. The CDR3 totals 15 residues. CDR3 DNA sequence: TGTGCCAGCACCCAAGGGACAGGGGGCGGTGAAAAACTGTTTTTT. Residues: CASTQGTGGGEKLFF.

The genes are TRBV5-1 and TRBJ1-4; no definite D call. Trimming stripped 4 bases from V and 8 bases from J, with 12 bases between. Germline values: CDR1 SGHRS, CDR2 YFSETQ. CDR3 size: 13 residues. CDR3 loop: CASSRKLEEKLFF. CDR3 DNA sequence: TGCGCCAGCAGCCGTAAACTCGAGGAAAAACTGTTTTTT.

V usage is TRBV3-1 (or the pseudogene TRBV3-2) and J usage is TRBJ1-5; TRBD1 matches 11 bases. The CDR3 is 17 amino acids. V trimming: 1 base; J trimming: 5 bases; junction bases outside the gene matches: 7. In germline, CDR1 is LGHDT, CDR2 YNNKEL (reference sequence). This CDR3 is CASSQADRDRGYQPQHF. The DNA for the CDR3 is TGTGCCAGCAGCCAAGCCGACCGGGACAGGGGGTATCAGCCCCAGCATTTT.

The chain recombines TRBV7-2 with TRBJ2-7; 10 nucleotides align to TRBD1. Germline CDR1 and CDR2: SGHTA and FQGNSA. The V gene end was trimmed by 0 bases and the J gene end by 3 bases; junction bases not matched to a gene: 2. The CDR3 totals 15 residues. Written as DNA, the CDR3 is TGTGCCAGCAGCTTAGCGCGGACAGGGGGCTACGAGCAGTACTTC. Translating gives CASSLARTGGYEQYF.

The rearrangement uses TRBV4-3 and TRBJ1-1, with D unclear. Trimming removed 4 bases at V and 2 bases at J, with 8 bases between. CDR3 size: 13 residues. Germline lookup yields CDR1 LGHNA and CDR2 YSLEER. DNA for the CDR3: TGCGCCAGCAGCCCACAGCTTAACACTGAAGCTTTCTTT. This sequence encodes CASSPQLNTEAFF.